The next 32 T cell receptor beta chains were all read from a single sample in a study of blood T cell repertoires in COVID-19. The table came from immunoSEQ multiplex PCR; TCRdb's copy has only in-frame clones and leaves some out. This sample has about 210,000 clones; around 87% occur once, and the top ten carry more than 7%. The sequencing sample was made of PBMCs or T cells enriched from blood (not recorded which). Every receptor here comes from a man aged 30 to 39 in a cohort exposed to, infected with or recovered from COVID-19 (not recorded which).

The chain combines TRBV4-1 with TRBJ1-1; tentatively, D is TRBD1 (5 bases). The ends were cut back, 0 bases at V and 4 bases at J, with 15 bases in the middle. Germline V gene data show CDR1 as MGHRA and CDR2 as YSYEKL. The CDR3 has 16 residues. The CDR3, as DNA: TGCGCCAGCAGCCAAGACAGGGATCGAGGAGCCACTGAAGCTTTCTTT. It translates to CASSQDRDRGATEAFF.

The chain links TRBV11-2 to TRBJ2-7, with 11 positions matching TRBD2. Per the germline V gene, CDR1 is SGHAT and CDR2 is FQNNGV. This CDR3 comprises 19 residues. J gave up 0 bases and V 5 bases, and 15 bases lay outside the gene matches. The DNA for the CDR3 is TGTGCCAGCAGCAAGGGGACTAGCGGTTCAACTCAAAACTCCTACGAGCAGTACTTC. Its protein is CASSKGTSGSTQNSYEQYF.

V is TRBV19 and J is TRBJ2-7, with 10 bases fitting TRBD2. The V gene end was trimmed by 6 bases and the J gene end by 7 bases; junction bases not matched to a gene: 21. CDR1 is LNHDA and CDR2 is SQIVND in the germline V gene (reference sequence). This CDR3 comprises 18 residues. The chain's CDR3 is CASRGNEPGLATSREQYF. The CDR3 DNA follows: TGTGCCAGTAGGGGGAATGAACCGGGACTAGCGACTTCTCGGGAGCAGTACTTC.

J is TRBJ2-1 and V is TRBV19, with 7 bases matching TRBD1. The CDR3 contains 16 residues. The germline gives CDR1 LNHDA, CDR2 SQIVND (reference sequence). V gave up 6 bases and J gave up 0 bases; unmatched junction bases: 8. The CDR3, as DNA: TGTGCCAGTAGGGACAGGTTGCGTAGCTCCTACAATGAGCAGTTCTTC. It codes for CASRDRLRSSYNEQFF.

The chain is built from TRBV5-8 and TRBJ1-5; TRBD1 matches 8 bases. Germline assignment: CDR1 SGHTS and CDR2 YDEGEE. The CDR3 is 17 amino acids. The V and J ends lost 0 bases and 3 bases, in that order; junction bases with no gene match: 8. CDR3: CASSLGEGQANNQPQHF. The CDR3 DNA reads as TGTGCCAGCAGCTTGGGCGAGGGACAGGCAAACAATCAGCCCCAGCATTTT. Using reference TRBV5-8 and TRBJ1-5 for the parts outside the CDR3, the full variable domain is EAGVTQSPTHLIKTRGQQATLRCSPISGHTSVYWYQQALGLGLQFLLWYDEGEERNRGNFPPRFSGRQFPNYSSELNVNALELEDSALYLCASSLGEGQANNQPQHFGDGTRLSIL.

V usage is TRBV11-2 and J usage is TRBJ2-7, with 8 bases identical to TRBD1. V trimming: 5 bases; J trimming: 0 bases; junction bases outside the gene matches: 6. The CDR3 runs to 15 residues. The V gene's germline CDR1 is SGHAT and CDR2 FQNNGV. Here the CDR3 reads CASSPGDRISYEQYF. The CDR3 DNA reads as TGTGCCAGCAGCCCAGGGGACAGGATCTCCTACGAGCAGTACTTC.

J is TRBJ2-7 and V is TRBV28, with 10 bases fitting TRBD1. CDR1 is MDHEN and CDR2 is SYDVKM in the germline V gene. The CDR3 length is 16 residues. V shed 4 bases, J shed 1 base, and the junction held 7 bases outside the gene matches. The CDR3 DNA is TGTGCCAGCAGTTCGCGCCGGGACAGGGGATCCTACGAGCAGTACTTC. It specifies CASSSRRDRGSYEQYF.

This clone was counted between two and nine times. The rearrangement links TRBV5-4 to TRBJ2-7, with TRBD1 matching over 11 bases. V gave up 3 bases and J gave up 5 bases; unmatched junction bases: 4. Germline values: CDR1 SGHNT, CDR2 YYREEE (reference sequence). CDR3 length: 14 amino acids. The chain's CDR3 is CASSSDRGRNEQYF. The CDR3 nucleotides are TGTGCCAGCAGCTCGGACAGGGGGCGCAACGAGCAGTACTTC.

V usage is TRBV7-9 and J usage is TRBJ1-2; 8 nucleotides line up with TRBD1. Germline loops: CDR1 SEHNR, CDR2 FQNEAQ (reference sequence). The CDR3 totals 15 residues. The V and J ends lost 4 bases and 7 bases, in that order; junction bases with no gene match: 11. Here the CDR3 reads CASSWEVTGALGYTF. CDR3 in DNA: TGTGCCAGCAGCTGGGAGGTGACAGGGGCGCTTGGCTACACCTTC.

The chain links TRBV5-1 to TRBJ2-2; 14 nucleotides line up with TRBD2. Germline V gene data show CDR1 as SGHRS and CDR2 as YFSETQ. Trimming cost V 4 bases and J 6 bases; bases outside gene matches: 5. CDR3 length: 16 amino acids. CDR3 sequence (DNA): TGCGCCAGCAGCGGAGGACTAGCGGGAGGTTCCGGGGAGCTGTTTTTT. This translates into CASSGGLAGGSGELFF. The full variable domain, rest sourced from reference TRBV5-1 and TRBJ2-2, is KAGVTQTPRYLIKTRGQQVTLSCSPISGHRSVSWYQQTPGQGLQFLFEYFSETQRNKGNFPGRFSGRQFSNSRSEMNVSTLELGDSALYLCASSGGLAGGSGELFFGEGSRLTVL.

The chain uses TRBV7-2 and TRBJ1-1, with TRBD1 identical over 7 bases. From germline, CDR1 is SGHTA and CDR2 FQGNSA. V lost 0 bases, J lost 1 base, and 5 bases stayed unmatched. There are 16 residues in the CDR3. Here the CDR3 DNA reads TGTGCCAGCAGCTTAGCACCGACAGGGAGGAACACTGAAGCTTTCTTT. Its translation is CASSLAPTGRNTEAFF.

The CDR3 here is CASSPLTDPRGAFF. CDR3 coding DNA: TGTGCCAGCAGCCCCCTGACAGACCCCCGCGGAGCTTTCTTT. This chain uses TRBV9 with TRBJ1-1; tentative D call: TRBD1 (5 bases). This CDR3 region has 14 residues. Germline-derived CDR1 and CDR2 are SGDLS and YYNGEE. The germline V and J ends were trimmed by 4 bases and 10 bases, with 20 bases remaining between them.

The chain is built from TRBV6-6 and TRBJ2-7; the D gene is possibly TRBD1 (6 bases). Trimming removed 6 bases at V and 3 bases at J, with 18 bases between. Per the germline V gene, CDR1 is MNHNY and CDR2 is SVGAGI (reference sequence). CDR3 length equals 15 residues. Written as DNA, the CDR3 is TGTGCCAGCAGCCCCAGGACAGATCTCAACTACGAGCAGTACTTC. It is translated as CASSPRTDLNYEQYF.

This chain joins TRBV5-1 and TRBJ2-1; 12 bases fit TRBD2. The CDR3 spans 14 residues. The V gene's germline CDR1 is SGHRS and CDR2 YFSETQ. The V segment lost 0 bases and the J segment 12 bases; nucleotides outside the gene matches: 4. CDR3 DNA sequence: TGCGCCAGCAGCTTGGGACTAGCGGGAGTAGGGCAGTTCTTC. This encodes CASSLGLAGVGQFF.

The chain links TRBV7-2 to TRBJ1-2; 9 bases map to TRBD1. The germline gives CDR1 SGHTA, CDR2 FQGNSA. CDR3 length: 17 residues. Germline trimming cut 1 base from V and 0 bases from J; bases unmatched to any gene: 6. The CDR3 nucleotides are TGTGCCAGCAGCTTAGGGGATGGACAGGGGACTAACTATGGCTACACCTTC. Protein: CASSLGDGQGTNYGYTF. The entire variable domain, with the rest obtained from reference TRBV7-2 and TRBJ1-2, is as follows: GAGVSQSPSNKVTEKGKDVELRCDPISGHTALYWYRQSLGQGLEFLIYFQGNSAPDKSGLPSDRFSAERTGGSVSTLTIQRTQQEDSAVYLCASSLGDGQGTNYGYTFGSGTRLTVV.

The chain carries TRBV25-1 and TRBJ2-7, with no clear D. Germline CDR1 is MGHDK and CDR2 is SYGVNS. V was shortened by 4 bases and J by 2 bases, with 12 bases between the two germline ends. The CDR3 consists of 14 residues. The CDR3 protein is CASSVVDTTYEQYF. CDR3 nucleotide sequence: TGTGCCAGCAGTGTTGTTGACACAACCTACGAGCAGTACTTC.

This clone appeared a few times. This chain joins TRBV19 and TRBJ1-1; 8 positions agree with TRBD1. Germline CDR1 reads LNHDA; CDR2 reads SQIVND (reference sequence). The trim removed 3 bases at V and 1 base at J, leaving 1 base unmatched. The CDR3 contains 14 residues. The DNA of the CDR3 is TGTGCCAGTAGTATTACAGGGGGGAACACTGAAGCTTTCTTT. This codes for CASSITGGNTEAFF.

The genes are TRBV6-5 and TRBJ2-7; 9 bases match TRBD1. The V gene's germline CDR1 is MNHEY and CDR2 SVGAGI. The V and J ends lost 6 bases and 0 bases, in that order; junction bases with no gene match: 6. The CDR3 length is 15 residues. The CDR3 loop reads CASSVGQGPSYEQYF. As DNA, the CDR3 is TGTGCCAGCAGCGTGGGACAGGGACCCTCCTACGAGCAGTACTTC.

The J gene is TRBJ2-7, the V gene TRBV5-1, with D perhaps matching TRBD1 (5 bases). The V gene lost 5 bases and the J gene lost 3 bases, with 12 bases spanning the gap. This CDR3 is 13 amino acids long. Germline V CDR1 and CDR2: SGHRS, YFSETQ. CDR3 protein: CASSPRQFYEQYF. The CDR3 bases are TGCGCCAGCAGTCCAAGACAGTTCTACGAGCAGTACTTC.

This chain uses TRBV28 with TRBJ1-4; 8 bases align to TRBD1. There are 15 residues in the CDR3. V lost 4 bases to trimming and J lost 4 bases; unmatched junction nucleotides: 5. The V gene's germline CDR1 is MDHEN and CDR2 SYDVKM. The CDR3 sequence: CASSYADRGNEKLFF. CDR3 nucleotide sequence: TGTGCCAGCAGTTACGCAGACAGGGGTAATGAAAAACTGTTTTTT.

The chain uses TRBV10-2 and TRBJ2-2; TRBD2 might be the D (6 bases). Between the trimmed V and J ends, which lost 8 bases and 5 bases, there was a span of 6 bases. There are 11 residues in the CDR3. CDR1 and CDR2 from the germline V gene are WSHSY and SAAADI. The CDR3 here is CASGGTGELFF. The CDR3 coding sequence is TGCGCCAGCGGGGGGACCGGGGAGCTGTTTTTT.

This clone was found once. This rearrangement joins TRBV5-1 to TRBJ2-7, with TRBD1 identical over 8 bases. Germline CDR1 and CDR2: SGHRS and YFSETQ. V gave up 3 bases and J gave up 7 bases; unmatched junction bases: 9. The CDR3 is 14 residues long. CDR3 sequence reads: CASSSDRVLREQYF. The CDR3 region has the DNA TGCGCCAGCAGCTCGGACAGGGTTCTTCGGGAGCAGTACTTC. The full variable domain, with the rest looked up from reference TRBV5-1 and TRBJ2-7, is KAGVTQTPRYLIKTRGQQVTLSCSPISGHRSVSWYQQTPGQGLQFLFEYFSETQRNKGNFPGRFSGRQFSNSRSEMNVSTLELGDSALYLCASSSDRVLREQYFGPGTRLTVT.

The chain uses TRBV28 and TRBJ1-4, with 10 nucleotides matching TRBD1. Trimming took 6 bases from V and 8 from J; bases not matched to a gene: 6. Germline V CDR1 and CDR2: MDHEN, SYDVKM. This CDR3 spans 14 amino acids. CDR3 loop: CASRRDRGGEKLFF. CDR3 sequence (DNA): TGTGCCAGCAGGAGGGACAGGGGAGGAGAAAAACTGTTTTTT.

This clone showed up just a few times. This rearrangement joins TRBV19 to TRBJ2-1; D perhaps matches TRBD2 (6 bases). Trimming stripped 3 bases from V and 3 bases from J, with 12 bases between. This CDR3 comprises 15 residues. CDR1 and CDR2 (germline): LNHDA, SQIVND (reference sequence). The CDR3 spells CASSMSGTGYNEQFF. CDR3 bases: TGTGCCAGTAGTATGAGTGGGACTGGCTACAATGAGCAGTTCTTC.

V usage is TRBV2 and J usage is TRBJ1-1, with TRBD1 as a possible D gene (5 bases). V lost 7 bases to trimming and J lost 1 base, with 13 bases between them. The CDR3 is 14 residues long. The V gene's germline CDR1 is SNHLY and CDR2 FYNNEI. The CDR3 DNA is TGTGCCAGCAATTTAAGGGGTTCGAACACTGAAGCTTTCTTT. Its translation is CASNLRGSNTEAFF.

This clone was observed a handful of times. The chain uses TRBV6-2 or TRBV6-3 and TRBJ2-7, with D possibly being TRBD2 (5 bases). Germline V CDR1 and CDR2: MNHEY, SVGEGT. This CDR3 has 12 amino acids. Trimming left V 2 bases short and J 6 bases short, with 8 bases between. CDR3 in DNA: TGTGCCAGCAGTTACGTTAGCGTCGAGCAGTACTTC. Translation: CASSYVSVEQYF.

The chain uses TRBV6-4 and TRBJ2-2, with a tentative D call TRBD2 (6 bases). The CDR3 contains 15 residues. CDR1 and CDR2 (germline): MRHNA, SNTAGT. The V end lost 6 bases, the J end lost 2 bases, and 13 bases lay between the germline ends. CDR3 DNA sequence: TGTGCCAGCAGCGCCCAGGGACTCAACACCGGGGAGCTGTTTTTT. Translation: CASSAQGLNTGELFF.

The rearrangement links TRBV7-3 to TRBJ1-1; no reliable D call. Germline values: CDR1 SGHTA, CDR2 FQGTGA. V lost 2 bases, J lost 1 base, and 8 bases lay in between. The CDR3 length is 14 residues. The CDR3 is CASSLGLENTEAFF. Here the CDR3 DNA reads TGTGCCAGCAGCTTAGGACTTGAGAACACTGAAGCTTTCTTT.

The chain links TRBV7-9 to TRBJ1-2; D unresolved. V was trimmed by 1 base and J by 8 bases, leaving 8 bases between them. CDR1 is SEHNR, CDR2 FQNEAQ, per germline (reference sequence). The CDR3 length is 12 residues. The CDR3 loop reads CASSLDPGGYTF. In DNA form, the CDR3 reads TGTGCCAGCAGCTTAGATCCGGGGGGCTACACCTTC.

The CDR3 DNA follows: TGTGCCAGCAGCCTGACCCGGGATAATTCACCCCTCCACTTT. Translating gives CASSLTRDNSPLHF. The J gene is TRBJ1-6, the V gene TRBV7-2, with D unresolved. The CDR3 is 14 amino acids. Looked up from germline, CDR1 is SGHTA and CDR2 is FQGNSA. V lost 5 bases, J lost 5 bases, and 10 bases lay in between. Filled out from reference TRBV7-2 and TRBJ1-6, the complete variable domain reads GAGVSQSPSNKVTEKGKDVELRCDPISGHTALYWYRQSLGQGLEFLIYFQGNSAPDKSGLPSDRFSAERTGGSVSTLTIQRTQQEDSAVYLCASSLTRDNSPLHFGNGTRLTVT.

This chain connects TRBV10-2 to TRBJ1-1; 8 bases agree with TRBD1. The V segment lost 3 bases and the J segment 1 base; nucleotides outside the gene matches: 4. The CDR3 consists of 15 residues. From germline, CDR1 is WSHSY and CDR2 SAAADI. The CDR3, as DNA: TGCGCCAGCAGTGATCAGGGGGCGACGAACACTGAAGCTTTCTTT. Translation gives CASSDQGATNTEAFF.

The chain links TRBV7-6 to TRBJ2-1; 11 positions match TRBD2. The CDR3 loop spans 16 amino acids. Germline V CDR1 and CDR2: SGHVS, FNYEAQ. V trimming: 5 bases; J trimming: 9 bases; junction bases outside the gene matches: 12. CDR3 DNA: TGTGCCAGCAGCGCTCAAGGGGTAGCGGGAGGGACTGAGCAGTTCTTC. Amino acids: CASSAQGVAGGTEQFF.